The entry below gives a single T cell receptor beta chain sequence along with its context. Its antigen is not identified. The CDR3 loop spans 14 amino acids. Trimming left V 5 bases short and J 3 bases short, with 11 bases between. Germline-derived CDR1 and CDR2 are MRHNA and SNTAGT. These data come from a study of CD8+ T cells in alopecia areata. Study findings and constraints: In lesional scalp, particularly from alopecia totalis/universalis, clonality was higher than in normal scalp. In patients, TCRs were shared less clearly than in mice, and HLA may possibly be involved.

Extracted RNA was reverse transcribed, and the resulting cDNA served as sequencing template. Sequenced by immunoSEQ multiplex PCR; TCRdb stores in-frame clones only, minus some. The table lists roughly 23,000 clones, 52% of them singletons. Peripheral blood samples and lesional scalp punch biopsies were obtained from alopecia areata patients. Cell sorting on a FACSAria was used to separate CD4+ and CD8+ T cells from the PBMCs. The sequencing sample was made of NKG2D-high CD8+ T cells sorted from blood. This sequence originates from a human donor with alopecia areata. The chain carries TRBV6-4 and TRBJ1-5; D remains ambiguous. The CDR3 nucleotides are TGTGCCAGCAGTTACCCGGCTACCAATCAGCCCCAGCATTTT. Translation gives CASSYPATNQPQHF.